This record concerns one T cell receptor beta chain sequence. What antigen it recognizes has not been identified. Per-base qualities were not stored, and no clone one base away is much larger. The data stem from a study of OX40 agonist ivuxolimab in advanced cancers. General notes on the study: The costimulatory receptor OX40 (CD134) was targeted by ivuxolimab, a fully human IgG2 agonistic monoclonal antibody. Intravenous ivuxolimab was administered to patients every 2 weeks at six dose levels: 0.01, 0.1, 0.3, 1.5, 3 and 10 mg/kg. The paper covers the monotherapy dose-escalation part of the phase I ivuxolimab trial, which included N of about 56 patients. Peripheral TCRbeta sequencing was intended to test whether TCR sequence diversity was altered and clonal T-cell expansion was caused by ivuxolimab. Three dose-escalation patients achieved partial responses, one with hepatocellular carcinoma and two with cutaneous melanoma. The dose-escalation cohort was about 83% male with a mean age of about 65 years, ranging from roughly 23 to 85. Of the approximately 50 patients in dose escalation, some 20 had hepatocellular carcinoma, some 15 had melanoma, 9 had renal cell carcinoma and 9 had head and neck cancer. Prior anti-PD-1, anti-PD-L1 or anti-CTLA-4 therapy was permitted, and checkpoint inhibitors had been received by around 40% of dose-escalation patients.

Study-wide conclusions, independent of this receptor: The antigen specificity of the peripheral T cells that underwent clonal expansion was not determined. Low levels of normalized T-cell clonal expansion were also seen in some nonresponding patients. After ivuxolimab, expanded clones were on average more numerous among CD8+ T cells than among CD4+ T cells. At doses from 0.1 to 3.0 mg/kg, clonal expansion was seen in both CD4+ and CD8+ blood T cells between baseline and week 6. Partial responders in the 0.1-3.0 mg/kg groups had among the lowest normalized peripheral clonal expansion, especially among CD8+ T cells.

From a lookup of the germline V gene (reference sequence), CDR1 and CDR2 are SEHNR and FQNEAQ. V is pared back by 4 bases and J by 0 bases, with 4 bases lying between the germline termini. The CDR3, from cysteine to phenylalanine, totals 13 residues. The DNA shown is the 39-base CDR3, in frame from base 1. Patients with a history of autoimmune disease or receiving systemic immunosuppression were excluded from the trial. Peripheral blood for TCR sequencing was collected from all dose cohorts at baseline, on cycle 4 day 1, and on cycle 7 day 1. The samples were taken from a phase I, first-in-human, multicenter, open-label dose-escalation trial of ivuxolimab. Adults with locally advanced or metastatic head and neck squamous cell, hepatocellular, melanoma or renal cell carcinoma were enrolled in the trial. Before TCR sequencing, CD4+ T cells and CD8+ T cells from peripheral blood were sorted into separate populations.

To sequence the TCRbeta CDR3 region, genomic DNA was isolated from the sorted cells. The immunoSEQ Assay was used for sequencing of TCRbeta CDR3 regions. TCRdb retrieved this table from immuneACCESS and kept in-frame rearrangements only. Not all clones are present; in checked studies, unresolved V genes account for under half, and no reason is known for the remainder. The sample table contains about 48,000 clones; only one count was recorded for around 84% of them. Roughly 1.1% of the sample goes to the ten largest clones. The input for sequencing was CD4+ or CD8+ T cells sorted from blood, taken in a trial of the OX40 agonist ivuxolimab. This sequence uses TRBV7-9 and TRBJ1-5; the D gene is unclear. This receptor was taken from an adult with an advanced solid tumor such as melanoma, head and neck, liver or kidney cancer. The nucleotides read TGTGCCAGCAGCTCCAATAGCAATCAGCCCCAGCATTTT. This gives the protein CASSSNSNQPQHF.